The T cell receptor (beta chain) described here comes from a study of CD8 T cells in ankylosing spondylitis (dated by TCRdb to 2016 to 2017). For context, the study as a whole: The study set out to find disease-linked TCR variants by profiling T cell receptor beta repertoires in ankylosing spondylitis patients and healthy donors. The full study cohort comprised 25 ankylosing spondylitis patients and some 110 healthy donors. Peripheral blood was sampled, and synovial fluid was also collected from ankylosing spondylitis patients. Study-wide conclusions, independent of this receptor: Blood from ankylosing spondylitis patients appeared to be characterized by a TCR beta motif composed of about eight highly homologous amino acid variants. Some of the motif variants had been reported before in the synovial fluid and blood of reactive arthritis patients, a finding that suggests common disease-initiation mechanisms. The disease-linked clones were reported to be significantly enriched in matched synovial fluid samples from ankylosing spondylitis patients. In peripheral blood, the disease-linked clones were found at relatively low frequencies and had a CD8+ phenotype.

The sequencer listed for this sample is Illumina HiSeq 2500. TCR beta libraries were prepared by quantitative 5'-RACE with molecular barcodes. Per the source publication's procedure: A new computational method based on a probabilistic model of VDJ rearrangement was used to identify disease-linked TCR variants. Using fastp trimming at Q25 and MiXCR clonotype assembly, TCRdb reanalyzed the public sequencing data and kept in-frame beta chains. Each entry merges the rows of one CDR3 protein and shows their most common DNA and genes. For this entry, the V and J calls and clone size follow TCRdb and not the study's own pipeline. The sample records 300,000 to 400,000 distinct CDR3 sequences, about 20% of which are singletons. The biggest ten clones account for 15% to 20% of the sample. V was cut back by 3 bases and J by 7 bases, leaving a gap of 13 bases between them. Reading the germline V gene gives CDR1 SGHTA and CDR2 FQGNSA. There are 13 amino acids in the CDR3, from cysteine to phenylalanine inclusive. The CDR3 DNA has 39 bases and is translated from base 1.

On this clonotype: The specificity of this receptor is unknown. The sample holds no much larger clone one base away, and base qualities are not on file.

The source material was blood, either unsorted or a sorted T cell fraction (not recorded which). The sequence joins TRBV7-2 to TRBJ2-7; too little of a D gene remains to name it. The sequence was obtained from a male donor with ankylosing spondylitis. CDR3 reads: CASSFTRNGEQYF. The DNA reads TGTGCCAGCAGCTTCACCAGGAACGGAGAGCAGTACTTC.